Shown below are 32 T cell receptor beta chains from a single sample sequenced in a study of CD8 T cells in ankylosing spondylitis. Using its own MiXCR run on the 5' RACE reads, TCRdb lists one record per CDR3 protein. The table shows 200,000 to 300,000 distinct CDR3 sequences, with 8.6% occurring only once. Material: blood, either unsorted or a sorted T cell fraction (not recorded which). The receptor source for this set is a male donor with ankylosing spondylitis or in good health (not recorded which).

This clonotype was found many times. V and J are TRBV14 and TRBJ2-4, with no clear D. CDR1 is SGHDN, CDR2 FVKESK, per germline. The CDR3 totals 13 residues. V dropped 6 bases and J dropped 6 bases, with 12 bases sitting between them. For the CDR3, the DNA is TGTGCCAGCAGTTTTCAAGTGAGAAACATTCAGTACTTC. Translation: CASSFQVRNIQYF.

This rearrangement joins TRBV19 to TRBJ2-2; the D is unclear. V lost 8 bases to trimming and J lost 7 bases, with 14 bases between them. There are 13 residues in the CDR3. Looked up from germline, CDR1 is LNHDA and CDR2 is SQIVND (reference sequence). The CDR3 protein is CASLNRPVGELFF. Here the CDR3 DNA reads TGTGCCAGTTTAAACCGGCCAGTCGGGGAGCTGTTTTTT.

This clonotype appeared many times. The rearrangement joins TRBV29-1 to TRBJ2-4, with TRBD2 matching over 11 bases. The ends lost 6 bases at V and 2 bases at J; junction bases unmatched: 9. CDR1 SQVTM and CDR2 ANQGSEA come from the germline V gene. The CDR3 consists of 16 residues. CDR3 coding DNA: TGCAGCGTGGCGATTAGCGGGAGGGGGTCCAAAAACATTCAGTACTTC. Protein sequence: CSVAISGRGSKNIQYF.

This clonotype was seen ten or more times. V gene TRBV5-5 combines with J gene TRBJ2-7; D call uncertain. The CDR3 totals 15 residues. V was shortened by 3 bases and J by 0 bases, with 13 bases between the two germline ends. Germline V gene sequence: CDR1 SGHKS, CDR2 YYEKEE (reference sequence). The CDR3 DNA is TGTGCCAGCAGCTATAGGAGCGACACCTCCTACGAGCAGTACTTC. It yields the protein CASSYRSDTSYEQYF.

This clonotype has a count of ten or more. The V and J genes are TRBV12-3 or TRBV12-4 and TRBJ1-1, with no clear D. This CDR3 contains 13 residues. With 2 bases removed from V and 1 base from J, the gap between germline ends came to 5 bases. The DNA of the CDR3 is TGTGCCAGCAGTTTAATTCCGAACACTGAAGCTTTCTTT. Its protein is CASSLIPNTEAFF.

This clonotype was detected many times. In DNA, the CDR3 is TGCGCCAGCAGCCAACATAGCGGGAGCCGTCAAGAGACCCAGTACTTC. This sequence encodes CASSQHSGSRQETQYF. This chain joins TRBV4-3 and TRBJ2-5; 9 positions match TRBD2. This CDR3 contains 16 residues. V lost 2 bases, J lost 2 bases, and 6 bases stayed unmatched. Germline-derived CDR1 and CDR2 are LGHNA and YSLEER.

This chain connects TRBV7-8 to TRBJ1-5, with D tentatively TRBD1 (5 bases). This CDR3 region has 16 residues. Germline V lookup: CDR1 SGHVS, CDR2 FQNEAQ. V was shortened by 0 bases and J by 6 bases, with 15 bases between the two germline ends. Here the CDR3 reads CASSLAWGGRGQPQHF. The DNA for the CDR3 is TGTGCCAGCAGCTTAGCTTGGGGGGGAAGGGGTCAGCCCCAGCATTTT.

There are many counts of this clonotype. The genes are TRBV12-3 or TRBV12-4 and TRBJ1-5; D is ambiguous. The length of the CDR3 is 14 residues. V dropped 3 bases and J dropped 9 bases, with 15 bases sitting between them. In nucleotides, the CDR3 is TGTGCCAGCAGTTTGAGGGCCGACTCGGGGCCCCAGCATTTT. Encoded protein: CASSLRADSGPQHF.

This clonotype has at least ten counts. The rearrangement links TRBV6-1 to TRBJ1-5; the D gene is possibly TRBD1 (5 bases). This CDR3 spans 16 amino acids. V was trimmed by 4 bases and J by 0 bases, leaving 13 bases between them. Germline V gene data show CDR1 as MNHNS and CDR2 as SASEGT. The DNA for the CDR3 is TGTGCCAGCAGTGCAGGGACGGACTCTAGCAATCAGCCCCAGCATTTT. It yields the protein CASSAGTDSSNQPQHF.

This clonotype was recorded many times. This rearrangement joins TRBV6-1 to TRBJ1-2, with no clear D. The CDR3 is 14 residues long. The germline gives CDR1 MNHNS, CDR2 SASEGT. V was cut by 8 bases and J by 6 bases, with 19 bases left in between. CDR3 in amino acids: CASLSERRINGYTF. The CDR3 DNA follows: TGTGCCAGCCTCTCGGAGAGGCGCATTAATGGCTACACCTTC.

This clonotype has a count of ten or more. V is TRBV7-2 and J is TRBJ2-1; 12 positions agree with TRBD2. This CDR3 comprises 15 residues. The J segment lost 6 bases and the V segment lost 2 bases, leaving 2 bases of the junction unmatched. Germline V gene lookup returns CDR1 SGHTA and CDR2 FQGNSA. CDR3 in DNA: TGTGCCAGCAGCTTAACTAGCGGGAGGACCAATGAGCAGTTCTTC. Amino acids: CASSLTSGRTNEQFF.

CDR3 in amino acids: CASSLEVGGAGTEAFF. DNA of the CDR3: TGCGCCAGCAGCTTGGAGGTCGGCGGGGCCGGAACTGAAGCTTTCTTT. The V call is TRBV5-1, the J call TRBJ1-1; a possible D gene is TRBD1 (5 bases). The V end was cut by 0 bases, the J end by 5 bases, with 17 bases between. Per germline, CDR1 SGHRS and CDR2 YFSETQ. The CDR3 is 16 residues long.

This sequence joins TRBV5-1 and TRBJ1-1, with 8 bases aligning to TRBD1. Unmatched junction bases numbered 11, after V lost 4 bases and J lost 0 bases. The CDR3 is 17 residues long. The germline V gene has CDR1 SGHRS and CDR2 YFSETQ. The CDR3 DNA reads as TGCGCCAGCAGCCCATACGGGACAGGTGATATGAACACTGAAGCTTTCTTT. It is translated as CASSPYGTGDMNTEAFF. Using reference TRBV5-1 and TRBJ1-1 for the parts outside the CDR3, the full variable domain is KAGVTQTPRYLIKTRGQQVTLSCSPISGHRSVSWYQQTPGQGLQFLFEYFSETQRNKGNFPGRFSGRQFSNSRSEMNVSTLELGDSALYLCASSPYGTGDMNTEAFFGQGTRLTVV.

The chain employs TRBV2 and TRBJ2-7; D call uncertain. CDR1 and CDR2 (germline): SNHLY, FYNNEI. This CDR3 is 10 amino acids long. V shed 9 bases and J shed 3 bases, with 6 bases lying between them. CDR3 amino acids: CASSYYEQYF. CDR3 coding DNA: TGTGCCAGTAGTTACTACGAGCAGTACTTC.

This clonotype was detected ten times or more. This chain connects TRBV9 to TRBJ1-1, with D hard to call. This CDR3 is built from 14 residues. Trimming shortened V by 0 bases and J by 1 base, and 7 bases separated the two germline ends. Germline CDR1 is SGDLS and CDR2 is YYNGEE. The DNA for the CDR3 is TGTGCCAGCAGCGTAGACAGTGGGAACACTGAAGCTTTCTTT. It codes for CASSVDSGNTEAFF.

This clonotype was counted ten times or more. The V gene is TRBV29-1, the J gene TRBJ1-6; D perhaps matches TRBD1 (6 bases). The germline gives CDR1 SQVTM, CDR2 ANQGSEA. The CDR3 contains 14 residues. V was trimmed by 6 bases and J by 7 bases, leaving 16 bases between them. CDR3 bases: TGCAGCGTCCTAACAGGGATTCGCAATTCACCCCTCCACTTT. This translates into CSVLTGIRNSPLHF.

This clonotype has at least ten counts. The CDR3 sequence is CASSAKGQIHEQYF. Written as DNA, the CDR3 is TGTGCCAGCAGCGCTAAGGGACAGATCCACGAGCAGTACTTC. J is TRBJ2-7 and V is TRBV7-6; TRBD1 matches 7 bases. Germline assignment: CDR1 SGHVS and CDR2 FNYEAQ. CDR3 length: 14 residues. After removal of 5 bases from V and 5 bases from J, the junction contained 9 bases not matched to a gene.

The sample holds many counts of this clonotype. The chain is built from TRBV18 and TRBJ2-1; 12 nucleotides match TRBD2. The CDR3 covers 16 residues. Per germline, CDR1 KGHSH and CDR2 LQKENI. Trimming took 1 base from V and 9 from J; bases not matched to a gene: 7. The CDR3 nucleotides read TGTGCCAGCTCACCACTGACTAGCGGGAGTACAAGTGAGCAGTTCTTC. It translates to CASSPLTSGSTSEQFF.

This clonotype was counted at least ten times. This sequence joins TRBV18 and TRBJ1-6; unclear D gene. V shed 3 bases and J shed 8 bases, with 14 bases lying between them. CDR1 is KGHSH, CDR2 LQKENI, per germline. The CDR3 covers 15 residues. CDR3 bases: TGTGCCAGCTCACCTTATGACTTGGCGTATTCACCCCTCCACTTT. It is translated as CASSPYDLAYSPLHF.

V gene TRBV11-2 combines with J gene TRBJ2-7, with TRBD2 matching over 7 bases. The ends lost 0 bases at V and 0 bases at J; junction bases unmatched: 2. The CDR3 loop spans 15 amino acids. Per germline, CDR1 SGHAT and CDR2 FQNNGV. CDR3 DNA: TGTGCCAGCAGCTTAGAGGCTAGCGGCTCCTACGAGCAGTACTTC. The encoded protein is CASSLEASGSYEQYF.

The V call is TRBV5-4, the J call TRBJ2-5; D is unclear. The length of the CDR3 is 13 residues. The V end was cut by 4 bases, the J end by 4 bases, with 11 bases between. CDR1 is SGHNT, CDR2 YYREEE, per germline (reference sequence). The chain's CDR3 is CASSQPRLETQYF. CDR3 coding DNA: TGTGCCAGCAGCCAACCACGACTAGAGACCCAGTACTTC.

This clonotype came up many times. V and J are TRBV20-1 and TRBJ2-3; no reliable D call. V lost 3 bases, J lost 2 bases, and 12 bases lay in between. This CDR3 has 14 residues. Germline V gene lookup returns CDR1 DFQATT and CDR2 SNEGSKA (reference sequence). CDR3 coding DNA: TGCAGTGCTAGTCGTCCGGCGCACACAGATACGCAGTATTTT. This gives the protein CSASRPAHTDTQYF.

This clonotype was seen only a few times. The chain recombines TRBV5-1 with TRBJ2-1, with D perhaps TRBD1 (6 bases). Germline assignment: CDR1 SGHRS and CDR2 YFSETQ. Trimming took off 4 bases at V and 0 bases at J, with 11 bases between the two ends. The CDR3 totals 15 residues. This CDR3 reads CASSPTGYSYNEQFF. The CDR3 nucleotides are TGCGCCAGCAGCCCGACAGGCTACTCCTACAATGAGCAGTTCTTC. The whole variable domain, remainder taken from reference TRBV5-1 and TRBJ2-1, is KAGVTQTPRYLIKTRGQQVTLSCSPISGHRSVSWYQQTPGQGLQFLFEYFSETQRNKGNFPGRFSGRQFSNSRSEMNVSTLELGDSALYLCASSPTGYSYNEQFFGPGTRLTVL.

In this sample, this clonotype turned up a few times. The chain is built from TRBV20-1 and TRBJ1-1; D gene ambiguous. The CDR3 totals 11 residues. Trimming stripped 3 bases from V and 10 bases from J, with 12 bases between. Germline assignment: CDR1 DFQATT and CDR2 SNEGSKA (reference sequence). CDR3 loop: CSASGSKGAFF. The CDR3 DNA follows: TGCAGTGCTAGCGGATCCAAGGGAGCTTTCTTT.

This clonotype has ten or more counts. This chain links TRBV5-5 with TRBJ1-2; no firm D call. This CDR3 has 15 residues. Germline V gives CDR1 SGHKS, CDR2 YYEKEE (reference sequence). V was clipped by 0 bases and J by 2 bases, with 11 bases between them. The chain's CDR3 is CASSLEVKENYGYTF. The CDR3 bases are TGTGCCAGCAGCTTGGAGGTGAAGGAAAACTATGGCTACACCTTC.

The CDR3 here is CASSLAGGAETQYF. For the CDR3, the DNA is TGTGCCAGCAGCTTAGCCGGGGGGGCTGAGACCCAGTACTTC. This rearrangement joins TRBV7-2 to TRBJ2-5, with 8 bases fitting TRBD2. The CDR3 has 14 residues. Trimming at V came to 0 bases and at J to 5 bases, leaving 2 bases not matched to a gene. The germline V gene has CDR1 SGHTA and CDR2 FQGNSA.

This clonotype occurred a few times. In DNA form, the CDR3 reads TGTGCCAGCAGCTTAGGTCGGGGGGCGGAACAGCCCCAGCATTTT. The encoded protein is CASSLGRGAEQPQHF. The chain recombines TRBV7-8 with TRBJ1-5, with TRBD1 as a possible D gene (6 bases). The CDR3 sequence is 15 residues long. CDR1 is SGHVS and CDR2 is FQNEAQ in the germline V gene. Deletions cut 1 base from V and 7 bases from J, with 14 bases between.

This clonotype was seen a handful of times. The V gene is TRBV15, the J gene TRBJ2-3; the match to TRBD2 covers 8 bases. Per germline, CDR1 LNHNV and CDR2 YYDKDF (reference sequence). With V trimmed by 3 bases and J by 3 bases, 8 bases remained unmatched. CDR3 length equals 16 residues. The CDR3, as DNA: TGTGCCACCAGCAGGGGCCGGACTAGCAAAACAGATACGCAGTATTTT. This translates into CATSRGRTSKTDTQYF.

In this sample, this clonotype turned up a few times. This sequence joins TRBV2 and TRBJ1-1; D ambiguous. V lost 4 bases, J lost 1 base, and 7 bases lay in between. CDR1 is SNHLY, CDR2 FYNNEI, per germline. This CDR3 is 13 amino acids long. As DNA, the CDR3 is TGTGCCAGCAGTGCGGAGCAGAACACTGAAGCTTTCTTT. Amino acids: CASSAEQNTEAFF.

This chain uses TRBV12-3 or TRBV12-4 with TRBJ2-1, with TRBD1 identical over 8 bases. The CDR3 length is 16 residues. V dropped 5 bases and J dropped 0; count of bases not matched to a gene: 6. CDR3 residues: CASSRRQGLSYNEQFF. CDR3 nucleotides: TGTGCCAGCAGTCGTCGACAGGGGCTCTCCTACAATGAGCAGTTCTTC.

This clonotype was seen ten or more times. The chain recombines TRBV20-1 with TRBJ2-2; no definite D call. Between the trimmed V and J ends, which lost 0 bases and 6 bases, there was a span of 5 bases. The CDR3 has 12 residues. Germline CDR1 is DFQATT and CDR2 is SNEGSKA (reference sequence). The CDR3 DNA reads TGCAGTGCTAGAGATCTATCCGGGGAGCTGTTTTTT. It codes for CSARDLSGELFF.

The chain uses TRBV10-3 and TRBJ2-1, with TRBD2 matching 9 bases. V trimming: 9 bases; J trimming: 0 bases; junction bases outside the gene matches: 6. Germline CDR1 ENHRY, CDR2 SYGVKD. The CDR3 spans 15 residues. The CDR3 sequence: CAIATSGNSYNEQFF. CDR3 in DNA: TGTGCCATAGCGACTAGCGGAAACTCCTACAATGAGCAGTTCTTC.